This entry lists 9 T cell receptor beta chains sequenced from one sample in a study of T-cell reconstitution after alpha-beta-depleted transplantation in children listed by TCRdb under 2016. What the treatment or condition label conveys for this sample: allogeneic hematopoietic cell transplantation with graft depleted of TCRalphabeta T cells and CD19 B cells. The library was produced with PCR. The instrument was an Illumina HiSeq 2500. TCR library preparation used molecular barcoding, with unique molecular identifiers applied to normalize quantification of the TCRbeta repertoire. TCRdb passed the public sequencing reads through fastp at Q25 and MiXCR, retaining productive beta sequences. When rows share a CDR3 protein, they turn into one entry using the most common DNA and genes. The sample profile shows about 600,000 distinct CDR3 sequences; roughly 23% of them were found once. The top ten hold roughly an eighth of the sample.

The specimen comprised PBMCs, mostly from graft donor cells, sampled 360 days after TCRalphabeta/CD19-depleted stem cell transplant. Source of these receptors: a boy in the first two years of life who had a stem cell transplant for acute myeloid leukemia, so the T cells may come from the graft donor.

The chain joins TRBV6-2 or TRBV6-3 to TRBJ1-1; the match to TRBD1 covers 7 bases. This CDR3 is 12 amino acids long. Trimming cost V 7 bases and J 7 bases; bases outside gene matches: 6. CDR1 is MNHEY and CDR2 is SVGEGT in the germline V gene. The CDR3, as DNA: TGTGCCAGCAAAGGGGGCGATTATGAAGCTTTCTTT. The encoded protein is CASKGGDYEAFF.

This clonotype came up a few times. The chain joins TRBV20-1 to TRBJ2-2; 9 bases map to TRBD2. This CDR3 has 17 residues. V gave up 1 base and J gave up 4 bases; unmatched junction bases: 10. Germline V gene data show CDR1 as DFQATT and CDR2 as SNEGSKA (reference sequence). CDR3: CSARGSGGAWGTGELFF. The DNA of the CDR3 is TGCAGTGCTAGAGGTAGCGGGGGAGCGTGGGGCACCGGGGAGCTGTTTTTT.

This clonotype occurred once. The chain combines TRBV6-1 with TRBJ1-2, with D unclear. This CDR3 spans 13 amino acids. Trimming pared 7 bases from V and 2 bases from J, leaving 11 bases between. Germline V gene sequence: CDR1 MNHNS, CDR2 SASEGT. In DNA form, the CDR3 reads TGTGCCAGCATATCTACCCCCAACTATGGCTACACCTTC. Translation gives CASISTPNYGYTF.

This CDR3 is CASSPIGGGPRAYNEQFF. For the CDR3, the DNA is TGTGCCAGCAGCCCAATAGGGGGGGGACCGAGGGCCTACAATGAGCAGTTCTTC. The gene calls are TRBV11-2 and TRBJ2-1, with TRBD2 as a possible D gene (7 bases). Trimming left V 5 bases short and J 2 bases short, with 22 bases between. The CDR3 runs to 18 residues. Germline V gene data show CDR1 as SGHAT and CDR2 as FQNNGV.

This clonotype was recorded many times. The chain is built from TRBV28 and TRBJ1-3; no definite D call. V shed 8 bases and J shed 3 bases, with 11 bases lying between them. The germline CDR1 and CDR2 sequences are MDHEN and SYDVKM. The CDR3 runs 13 residues. The CDR3 sequence is CASVGLYGNTIYF. CDR3 bases: TGTGCCAGCGTCGGGCTATATGGAAACACCATATATTTT.

This clonotype was counted many times. This chain uses TRBV5-1 with TRBJ2-3, with 8 bases identical to TRBD1. CDR3 length: 13 residues. Germline values: CDR1 SGHRS, CDR2 YFSETQ. V shed 3 bases and J 6 bases; nucleotides not matched to a gene: 3. CDR3 sequence: CASSSGQGDTQYF. The DNA of the CDR3 is TGCGCCAGCAGCTCCGGACAGGGCGATACGCAGTATTTT.

The chain employs TRBV6-5 and TRBJ1-1; 7 nucleotides line up with TRBD1. Germline V gene lookup returns CDR1 MNHEY and CDR2 SVGAGI. Losses at the gene ends were 8 bases for V and 4 bases for J; bases not matched to a gene: 10. The CDR3 length is 14 residues. The CDR3 loop is CASGLGDRLTEAFF. The CDR3 DNA follows: TGTGCCAGCGGGCTTGGGGACAGACTCACTGAAGCTTTCTTT.

The chain links TRBV21-1 to TRBJ1-1. TRBV21-1 is recorded as a pseudogene. The CDR3 spans 11 residues. The CDR3 DNA reads TGTGCCAGCTGGGTGGGCACTGAAGCTTTCTTT. Protein product: CASWVGTEAFF.

The genes are TRBV11-2 and TRBJ2-7, with TRBD2 as a possible D gene (5 bases). From germline, CDR1 is SGHAT and CDR2 FQNNGV. This CDR3 is 15 amino acids long. V lost 1 base and J 4 bases, leaving 14 bases between the germline ends. Here the CDR3 DNA reads TGTGCCAGCAGCTTAGTCGGCCTAGCTTATTACGAGCAGTACGTC. This codes for CASSLVGLAYYEQYV.